The 14 T cell receptor beta chains reported below all come from one sample, sequenced in a study of blood T cell repertoires in COVID-19. Assay: immunoSEQ multiplex PCR; the TCRdb copy retains only in-frame clones and omits some. The sample has approximately 80,000 clones; roughly 80% are singletons. Material for sequencing was peripheral blood. Receptors were obtained from a human donor in a cohort sampled during active COVID-19.

This chain uses TRBV6-5 with TRBJ1-1; TRBD1 matches 10 bases. This CDR3 is built from 15 residues. V trimming: 6 bases; J trimming: 7 bases; junction bases outside the gene matches: 11. Germline V gives CDR1 MNHEY, CDR2 SVGAGI. Here the CDR3 DNA reads TGTGCCAGCAGAGACAGGGGGCGGTCTTGGAGTGAAGCTTTCTTT. Protein sequence: CASRDRGRSWSEAFF.

This rearrangement joins TRBV19 to TRBJ1-4; 10 bases fit TRBD1. V was clipped by 8 bases and J by 8 bases; unmatched bases: 14. The germline V gene has CDR1 LNHDA and CDR2 SQIVND (reference sequence). This CDR3 has 16 residues. The CDR3 sequence: CASAPGQGNFREKLFF. CDR3 nucleotides: TGTGCCAGTGCCCCGGGACAGGGGAATTTTAGGGAAAAACTGTTTTTT.

The chain recombines TRBV20-1 with TRBJ1-3, with D maybe TRBD1 (6 bases). The CDR3 loop spans 14 amino acids. Trimming cost V 3 bases and J 4 bases, with 13 bases left between them. Germline values: CDR1 DFQATT, CDR2 SNEGSKA (reference sequence). The CDR3 DNA is TGCAGTGCTAGTACTGGGACATACGGAAACACCATATATTTT. This gives the protein CSASTGTYGNTIYF.

The V call is TRBV5-1, the J call TRBJ2-6; D is perhaps TRBD1 (5 bases). V was pared by 3 bases and J by 0 bases, with 7 bases between. This CDR3 has 15 amino acids. The germline gives CDR1 SGHRS, CDR2 YFSETQ. The CDR3 region has the DNA TGCGCCAGCAGCTCAGGGAACTCTGGGGCCAACGTCCTGACTTTC. Protein: CASSSGNSGANVLTF.

The chain has TRBV18 and TRBJ1-5; D is ambiguous. V was trimmed by 2 bases and J by 4 bases, leaving 9 bases between them. The CDR3 is 14 residues long. Germline loops: CDR1 KGHSH, CDR2 LQKENI. CDR3 amino acids: CASSPNSYNQPQHF. The CDR3 DNA is TGTGCCAGCTCACCAAACAGTTATAATCAGCCCCAGCATTTT.

The genes are TRBV6-2 or TRBV6-3 and TRBJ2-1, with a possible D match to TRBD2 (6 bases). CDR1 and CDR2 from the germline V gene are MNHEY and SVGEGT. Trimming pared 2 bases from V and 7 bases from J, leaving 15 bases between. There are 15 residues in the CDR3. DNA of the CDR3: TGTGCCAGCAGTTACCCCCTGGGACTTTTAAATGAGCAGTTCTTC. As protein: CASSYPLGLLNEQFF.

The chain is built from TRBV5-1 and TRBJ1-1; a weak D match, TRBD1 (5 bases). CDR1 is SGHRS, CDR2 YFSETQ, per germline. V was clipped by 1 base and J by 5 bases, with 12 bases between them. There are 14 residues in the CDR3. DNA for the CDR3: TGCGCCAGCAGCTTGATCCCAGGGAAGACTGAAGCTTTCTTT. Translated, it gives CASSLIPGKTEAFF.

The chain couples TRBV5-1 to TRBJ2-7; TRBD2 matches 14 bases. Losses at the gene ends were 4 bases for V and 3 bases for J; bases not matched to a gene: 3. The CDR3 loop spans 15 amino acids. Germline CDR1 SGHRS, CDR2 YFSETQ. CDR3 protein: CASSAGLAGVYEQYF. The CDR3 region has the DNA TGCGCCAGCAGCGCGGGACTAGCGGGGGTCTACGAGCAGTACTTC.

The chain couples TRBV24-1 to TRBJ2-5; the match to TRBD2 covers 7 bases. CDR1 is KGHDR and CDR2 is SFDVKD in the germline V gene. V lost 3 bases to trimming and J lost 7 bases; unmatched junction nucleotides: 7. CDR3 length equals 14 residues. The CDR3 DNA is TGTGCCACCAGTGATGCCTCGGGCGGGGGGACCCAGTACTTC. It specifies CATSDASGGGTQYF.

The V call is TRBV7-7, the J call TRBJ2-6, with D possibly TRBD1 on 8 matching bases. The CDR3 is made up of 20 amino acids. Trimming cost V 4 bases and J 0 bases, with 22 bases left between them. Germline V CDR1 and CDR2: SSHAT, FNYEAQ (reference sequence). The CDR3 loop reads CASSSGGPGTGHSGANVLTF. The CDR3 DNA reads as TGTGCCAGCAGCTCGGGGGGCCCCGGGACAGGCCACTCTGGGGCCAACGTCCTGACTTTC.

J is TRBJ2-3 and V is TRBV6-5, with 9 bases fitting TRBD1. This CDR3 is 15 amino acids long. Looked up from germline, CDR1 is MNHEY and CDR2 is SVGAGI. J lost 0 bases, V lost 7 bases, and 5 bases had no gene match. The DNA for the CDR3 is TGTGCCAGCAACTCCGGGACAGGGAGCACAGATACGCAGTATTTT. Residues: CASNSGTGSTDTQYF.

The V and J genes are TRBV11-2 and TRBJ2-7; 7 positions match TRBD1. Trimming cost V 3 bases and J 5 bases; bases outside gene matches: 10. This CDR3 region has 15 residues. Germline V gene data show CDR1 as SGHAT and CDR2 as FQNNGV. In nucleotides, the CDR3 is TGTGCCAGCAGCTTTGATCAAGGGACAGTGGACGAGCAGTACTTC. Translating it yields CASSFDQGTVDEQYF.

This clone was recorded once. This chain connects TRBV18 to TRBJ2-6; D is unresolved. CDR1 and CDR2 from the germline V gene are KGHSH and LQKENI. This CDR3 comprises 15 residues. V was pared by 2 bases and J by 0 bases, with 5 bases between. Here the CDR3 DNA reads TGTGCCAGCTCACCATGGAGCTCTGGGGCCAACGTCCTGACTTTC. Translation gives CASSPWSSGANVLTF.

The chain carries TRBV5-4 and TRBJ1-1; D is possibly TRBD1 (5 bases). Trimming took off 3 bases at V and 5 bases at J, with 14 bases between the two ends. Germline CDR1 is SGHNT and CDR2 is YYREEE (reference sequence). This CDR3 region has 14 residues. The DNA for the CDR3 is TGTGCCAGCAGCTCGATGGGGGGACGGACTGAAGCTTTCTTT. It yields the protein CASSSMGGRTEAFF.